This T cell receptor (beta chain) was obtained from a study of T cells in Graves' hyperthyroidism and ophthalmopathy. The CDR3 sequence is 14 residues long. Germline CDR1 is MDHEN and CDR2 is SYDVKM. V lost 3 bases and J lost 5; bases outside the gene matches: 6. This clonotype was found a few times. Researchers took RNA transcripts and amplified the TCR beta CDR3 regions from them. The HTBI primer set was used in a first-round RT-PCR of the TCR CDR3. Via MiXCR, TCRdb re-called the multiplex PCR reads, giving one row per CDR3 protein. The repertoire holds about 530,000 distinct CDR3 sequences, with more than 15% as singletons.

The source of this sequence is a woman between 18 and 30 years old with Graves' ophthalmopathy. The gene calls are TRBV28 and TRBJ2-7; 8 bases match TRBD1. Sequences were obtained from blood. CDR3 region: CASSFQGARNEQYF. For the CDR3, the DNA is TGTGCCAGCAGTTTTCAGGGGGCGAGGAACGAGCAGTACTTC.